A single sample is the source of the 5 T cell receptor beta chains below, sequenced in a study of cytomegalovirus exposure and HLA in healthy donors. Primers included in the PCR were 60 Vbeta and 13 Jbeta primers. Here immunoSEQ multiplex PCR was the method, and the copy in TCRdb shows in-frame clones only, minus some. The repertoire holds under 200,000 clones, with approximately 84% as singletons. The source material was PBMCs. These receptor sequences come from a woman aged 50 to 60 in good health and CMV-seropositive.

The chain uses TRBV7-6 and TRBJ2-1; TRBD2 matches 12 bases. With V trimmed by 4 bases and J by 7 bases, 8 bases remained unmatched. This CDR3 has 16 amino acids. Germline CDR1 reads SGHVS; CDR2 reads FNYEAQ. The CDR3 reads CASSSETSGGWNEQFF. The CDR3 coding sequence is TGTGCCAGCAGCTCAGAGACTAGCGGGGGATGGAATGAGCAGTTCTTC.

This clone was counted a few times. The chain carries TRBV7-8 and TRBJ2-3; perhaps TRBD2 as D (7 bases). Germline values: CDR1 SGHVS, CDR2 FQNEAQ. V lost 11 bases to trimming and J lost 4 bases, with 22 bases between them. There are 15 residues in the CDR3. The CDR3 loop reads CASAGVGGSADTQYF. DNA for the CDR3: TGTGCCTCAGCAGGGGTTGGCGGGAGCGCAGATACGCAGTATTTT.

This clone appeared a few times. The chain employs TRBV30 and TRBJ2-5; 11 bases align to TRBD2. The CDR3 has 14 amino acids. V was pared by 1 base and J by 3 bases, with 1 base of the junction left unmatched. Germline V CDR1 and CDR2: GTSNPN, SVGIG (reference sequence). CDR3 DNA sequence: TGTGCCTGGAGTGGGGGACTAGCGGAAGAGACCCAGTACTTC. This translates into CAWSGGLAEETQYF.

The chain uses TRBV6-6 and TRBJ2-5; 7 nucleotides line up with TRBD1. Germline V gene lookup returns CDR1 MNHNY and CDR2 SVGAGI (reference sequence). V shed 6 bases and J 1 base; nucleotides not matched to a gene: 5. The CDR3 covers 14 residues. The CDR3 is CASRSTGIQETQYF. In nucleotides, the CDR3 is TGTGCCAGCAGGTCGACAGGGATCCAAGAGACCCAGTACTTC.

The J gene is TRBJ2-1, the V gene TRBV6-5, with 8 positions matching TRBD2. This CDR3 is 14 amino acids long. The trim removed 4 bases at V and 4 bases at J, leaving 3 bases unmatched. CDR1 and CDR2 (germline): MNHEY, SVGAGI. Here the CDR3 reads CASSSGGPYNEQFF. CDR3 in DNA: TGTGCCAGCAGTTCGGGAGGGCCTTACAATGAGCAGTTCTTC.